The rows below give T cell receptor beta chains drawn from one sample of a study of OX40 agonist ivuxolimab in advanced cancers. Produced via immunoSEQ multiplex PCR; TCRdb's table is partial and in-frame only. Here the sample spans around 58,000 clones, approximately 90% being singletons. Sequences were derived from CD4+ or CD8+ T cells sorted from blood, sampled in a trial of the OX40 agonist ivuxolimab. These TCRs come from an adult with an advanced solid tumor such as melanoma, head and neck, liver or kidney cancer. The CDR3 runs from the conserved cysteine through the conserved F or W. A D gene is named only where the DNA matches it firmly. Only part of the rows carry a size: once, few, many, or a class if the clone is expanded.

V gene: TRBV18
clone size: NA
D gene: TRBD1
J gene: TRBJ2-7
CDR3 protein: CASSAGTGNSWQYF
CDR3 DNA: TGTGCCAGCTCAGCCGGGACAGGGAACTCGTGGCAGTACTTC

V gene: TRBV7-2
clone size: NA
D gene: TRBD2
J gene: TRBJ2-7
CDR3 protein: CASSLVRAGSYEQYF
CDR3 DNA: TGTGCCAGCAGCTTAGTTCGAGCGGGGTCCTACGAGCAGTACTTC

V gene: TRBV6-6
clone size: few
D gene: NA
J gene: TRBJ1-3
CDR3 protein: CASSSRIGSGNTIYF
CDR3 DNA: TGTGCCAGCAGTTCGAGGATCGGCTCTGGAAACACCATATATTTT

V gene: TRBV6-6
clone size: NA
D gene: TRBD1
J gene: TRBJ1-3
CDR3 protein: CASSWQTGGTGNTIYF
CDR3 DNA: TGTGCCAGCAGTTGGCAGACAGGGGGCACTGGAAACACCATATATTTT

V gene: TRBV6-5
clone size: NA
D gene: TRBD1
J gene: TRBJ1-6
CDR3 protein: CASSYKQGNSPLHF
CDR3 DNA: TGTGCCAGCAGTTACAAACAGGGGAATTCACCCCTCCACTTT

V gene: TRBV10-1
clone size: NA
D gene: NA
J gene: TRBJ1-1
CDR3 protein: CASSRGAEAFF
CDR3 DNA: TGCGCCAGCAGTCGGGGTGCTGAAGCTTTCTTT

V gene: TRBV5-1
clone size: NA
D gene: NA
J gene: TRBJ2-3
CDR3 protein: CASSLSVALTDTQYF
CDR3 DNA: TGCGCCAGCAGCTTATCTGTAGCGCTCACAGATACGCAGTATTTT

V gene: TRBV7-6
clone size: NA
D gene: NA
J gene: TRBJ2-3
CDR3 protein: CASSAQYTQYF
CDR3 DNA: TGTGCCAGCAGCGCACAATATACGCAGTATTTT

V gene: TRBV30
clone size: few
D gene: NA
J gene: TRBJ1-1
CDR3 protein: CAWRAEKAFF
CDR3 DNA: TGTGCCTGGAGGGCGGAGAAAGCTTTCTTT

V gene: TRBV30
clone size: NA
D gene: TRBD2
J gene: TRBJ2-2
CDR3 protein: CAWSVGGSGELFF
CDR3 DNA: TGTGCCTGGAGCGTCGGGGGGTCCGGGGAGCTGTTTTTT

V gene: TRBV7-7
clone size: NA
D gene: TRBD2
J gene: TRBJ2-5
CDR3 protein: CASSLGLAGGGETQYF
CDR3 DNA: TGTGCTAGCAGCTTAGGGCTAGCGGGAGGAGGAGAGACCCAGTACTTC

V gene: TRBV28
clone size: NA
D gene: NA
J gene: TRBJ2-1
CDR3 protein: CATAGVGGSSHNEQFF
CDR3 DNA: TGTGCCACCGCCGGGGTAGGCGGCAGCTCCCACAATGAGCAGTTCTTC

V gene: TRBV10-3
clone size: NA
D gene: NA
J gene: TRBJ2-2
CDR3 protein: CAIIRVNTGELFF
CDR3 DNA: TGTGCCATTATTCGGGTGAACACCGGGGAGCTGTTTTTT

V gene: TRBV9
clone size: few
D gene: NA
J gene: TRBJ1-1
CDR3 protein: CASSVSSSLNTEAFF
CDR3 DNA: TGTGCCAGCAGCGTAAGCAGCTCGCTGAACACTGAAGCTTTCTTT

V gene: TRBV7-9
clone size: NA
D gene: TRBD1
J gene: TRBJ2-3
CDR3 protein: CASSPQGALSTDTQYF
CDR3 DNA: TGTGCCAGCAGCCCACAGGGGGCCCTAAGCACAGATACGCAGTATTTT

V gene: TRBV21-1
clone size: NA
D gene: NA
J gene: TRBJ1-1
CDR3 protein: CASTVPNTEAFF
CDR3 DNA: TGTGCCAGCACAGTTCCGAACACTGAAGCTTTCTTT

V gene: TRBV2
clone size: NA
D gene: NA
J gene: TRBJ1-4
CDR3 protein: CASKNAEGSEKLFF
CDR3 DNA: TGTGCCAGCAAAAATGCGGAAGGGAGTGAAAAACTGTTTTTT

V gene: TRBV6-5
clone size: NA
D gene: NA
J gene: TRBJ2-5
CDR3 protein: CASSYVVGETQYF
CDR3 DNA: TGTGCCAGCAGTTACGTCGTGGGAGAGACCCAGTACTTC

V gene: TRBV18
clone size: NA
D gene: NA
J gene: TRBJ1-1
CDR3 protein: CASSPSENTEAFF
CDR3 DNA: TGTGCCAGCTCACCTTCCGAGAACACTGAAGCTTTCTTT

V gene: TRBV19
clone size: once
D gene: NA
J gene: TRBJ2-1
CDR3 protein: CASKRTTYYNEQFF
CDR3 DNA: TGTGCCAGTAAAAGGACTACATACTACAATGAGCAGTTCTTC

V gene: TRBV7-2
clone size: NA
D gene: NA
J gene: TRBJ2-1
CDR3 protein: CASSLAPAVGDNEQFF
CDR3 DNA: TGTGCCAGCAGCTTAGCTCCAGCGGTGGGAGACAATGAGCAGTTCTTC

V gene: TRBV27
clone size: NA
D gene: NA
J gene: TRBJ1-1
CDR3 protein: CASSQSGVTEAFF
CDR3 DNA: TGTGCCAGCAGTCAGTCGGGGGTCACTGAAGCTTTCTTT

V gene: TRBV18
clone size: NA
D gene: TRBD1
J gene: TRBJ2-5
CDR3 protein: CASSPGQQETQYF
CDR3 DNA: TGTGCCAGCTCACCGGGACAGCAAGAGACCCAGTACTTC

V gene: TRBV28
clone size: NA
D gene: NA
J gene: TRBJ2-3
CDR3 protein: CASSLESWTEGDTQYF
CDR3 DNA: TGTGCCAGCAGTTTAGAGTCTTGGACGGAGGGAGATACGCAGTATTTT

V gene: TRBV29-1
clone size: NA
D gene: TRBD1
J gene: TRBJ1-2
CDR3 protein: CSVERQGQGGYTF
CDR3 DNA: TGCAGCGTTGAGAGACAGGGGCAGGGTGGCTACACCTTC

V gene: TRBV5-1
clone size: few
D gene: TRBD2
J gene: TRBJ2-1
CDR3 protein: CASSLWTSAEDEQFF
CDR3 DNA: TGCGCCAGCAGCTTATGGACTAGCGCCGAGGATGAGCAGTTCTTC

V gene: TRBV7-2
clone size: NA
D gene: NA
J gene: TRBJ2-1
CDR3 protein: CASSSQTSRNEQFF
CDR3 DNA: TGTGCCAGCAGCTCGCAGACTAGTAGGAATGAGCAGTTCTTC

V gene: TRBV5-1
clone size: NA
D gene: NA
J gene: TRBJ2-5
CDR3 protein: CASSLLRTQAEETQYF
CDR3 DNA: TGCGCCAGCAGCCTTCTGAGGACGCAGGCAGAGGAGACCCAGTACTTC

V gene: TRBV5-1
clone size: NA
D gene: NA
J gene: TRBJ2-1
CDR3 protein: CASSYREVRNEQFF
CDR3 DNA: TGCGCCAGCAGCTACAGGGAAGTTCGCAATGAGCAGTTCTTC

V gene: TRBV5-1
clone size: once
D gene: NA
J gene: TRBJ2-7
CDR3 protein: CASSLAGGREQYF
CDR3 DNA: TGCGCCAGCAGCTTGGCCGGGGGGCGCGAGCAGTACTTC

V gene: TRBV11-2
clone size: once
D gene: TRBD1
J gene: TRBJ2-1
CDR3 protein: CASSLRQGGYNEQFF
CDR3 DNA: TGTGCCAGCAGCCTCCGACAGGGGGGCTACAATGAGCAGTTCTTC

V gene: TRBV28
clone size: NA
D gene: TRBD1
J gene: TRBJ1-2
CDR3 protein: CASMETGGLYGYTF
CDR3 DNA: TGTGCCAGCATGGAGACAGGGGGCCTCTATGGCTACACCTTC

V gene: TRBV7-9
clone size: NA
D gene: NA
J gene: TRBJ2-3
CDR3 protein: CASSSTDTQYF
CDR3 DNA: TGTGCCAGCAGCTCCACAGATACGCAGTATTTT

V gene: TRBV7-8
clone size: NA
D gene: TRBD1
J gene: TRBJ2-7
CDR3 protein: CASSLAGDRAREQYF
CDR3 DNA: TGTGCCAGCAGCTTAGCCGGGGACAGGGCACGCGAGCAGTACTTC

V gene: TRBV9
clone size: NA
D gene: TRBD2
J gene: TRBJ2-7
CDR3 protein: CASSVTSGTSDYEQYF
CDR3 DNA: TGTGCCAGCAGCGTGACCTCCGGGACTAGCGACTACGAGCAGTACTTC

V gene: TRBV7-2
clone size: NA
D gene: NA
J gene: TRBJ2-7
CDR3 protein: CASMTGSGGREQYF
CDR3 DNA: TGTGCCAGCATGACGGGGAGCGGAGGGAGGGAGCAGTACTTC

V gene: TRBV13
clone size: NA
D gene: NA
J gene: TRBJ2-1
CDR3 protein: CASTAPGGREQFF
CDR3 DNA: TGTGCCAGCACCGCCCCCGGGGGGCGAGAGCAGTTCTTC

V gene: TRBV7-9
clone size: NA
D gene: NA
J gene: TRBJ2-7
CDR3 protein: CASSVSYEQYF
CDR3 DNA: TGTGCCAGCAGCGTCTCCTACGAGCAGTACTTC

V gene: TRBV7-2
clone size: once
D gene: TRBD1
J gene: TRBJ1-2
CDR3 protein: CASSLATGGNYGYTF
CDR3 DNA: TGTGCCAGCAGCTTAGCGACAGGGGGCAACTATGGCTACACCTTC

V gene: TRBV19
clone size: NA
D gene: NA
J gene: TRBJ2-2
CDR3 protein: CASSTGVRTGELFF
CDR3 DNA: TGTGCCAGTAGTACAGGGGTTCGCACCGGGGAGCTGTTTTTT

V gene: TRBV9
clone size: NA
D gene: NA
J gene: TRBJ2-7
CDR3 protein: CASSVEQGSPVHEQYF
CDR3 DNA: TGTGCCAGCAGCGTCGAGCAGGGGAGCCCGGTCCACGAGCAGTACTTC

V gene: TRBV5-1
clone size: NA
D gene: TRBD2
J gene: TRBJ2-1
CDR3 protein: CASSATKRGDEQFF
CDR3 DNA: TGCGCCAGCAGCGCGACTAAGCGGGGGGATGAGCAGTTCTTC

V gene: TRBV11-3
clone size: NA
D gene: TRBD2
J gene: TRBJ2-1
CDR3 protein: CASSPTSGENNEQFF
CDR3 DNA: TGTGCCAGCAGCCCGACTAGCGGAGAGAACAATGAGCAGTTCTTC

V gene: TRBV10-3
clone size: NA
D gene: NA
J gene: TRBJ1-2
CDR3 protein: CAISEVGYGYTF
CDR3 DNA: TGTGCCATCAGTGAGGTGGGCTATGGCTACACCTTC

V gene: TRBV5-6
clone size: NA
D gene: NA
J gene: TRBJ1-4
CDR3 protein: CASSLGPATNEKLFF
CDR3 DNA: TGTGCCAGCAGCTTGGGGCCAGCAACTAATGAAAAACTGTTTTTT

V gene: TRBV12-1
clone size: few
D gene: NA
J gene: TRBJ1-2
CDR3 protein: CATRSYDLTGYTF
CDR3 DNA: TGTGCCACCCGATCTTACGACCTAACCGGCTACACCTTC

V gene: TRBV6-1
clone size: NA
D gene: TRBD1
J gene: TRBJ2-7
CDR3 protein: CASSVGTGSTYEQYF
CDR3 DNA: TGTGCCAGCAGTGTCGGGACAGGCAGCACCTACGAGCAGTACTTC

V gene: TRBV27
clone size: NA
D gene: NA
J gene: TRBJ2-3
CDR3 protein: CASSLSSGTSTDTQYF
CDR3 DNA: TGTGCCAGCAGTTTATCCAGCGGCACTAGCACAGATACGCAGTATTTT

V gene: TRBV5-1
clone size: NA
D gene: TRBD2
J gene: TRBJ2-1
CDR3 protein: CASSMEAGGQQFF
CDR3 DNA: TGCGCCAGCAGCATGGAAGCGGGAGGCCAGCAGTTCTTC

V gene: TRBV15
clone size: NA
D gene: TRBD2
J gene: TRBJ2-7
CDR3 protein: CATSRLAGVYEQYF
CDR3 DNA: TGTGCCACCAGCAGACTAGCGGGGGTGTACGAGCAGTACTTC

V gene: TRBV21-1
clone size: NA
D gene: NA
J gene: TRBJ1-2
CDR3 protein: CAIKNRGIGGYTF
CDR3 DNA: TGTGCCATAAAAAACAGGGGTATTGGTGGCTACACCTTC

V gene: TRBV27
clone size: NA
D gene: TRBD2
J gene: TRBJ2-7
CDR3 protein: CASSSLGLAESEQYF
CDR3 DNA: TGTGCCAGCAGTAGTCTGGGACTAGCGGAGAGCGAGCAGTACTTC